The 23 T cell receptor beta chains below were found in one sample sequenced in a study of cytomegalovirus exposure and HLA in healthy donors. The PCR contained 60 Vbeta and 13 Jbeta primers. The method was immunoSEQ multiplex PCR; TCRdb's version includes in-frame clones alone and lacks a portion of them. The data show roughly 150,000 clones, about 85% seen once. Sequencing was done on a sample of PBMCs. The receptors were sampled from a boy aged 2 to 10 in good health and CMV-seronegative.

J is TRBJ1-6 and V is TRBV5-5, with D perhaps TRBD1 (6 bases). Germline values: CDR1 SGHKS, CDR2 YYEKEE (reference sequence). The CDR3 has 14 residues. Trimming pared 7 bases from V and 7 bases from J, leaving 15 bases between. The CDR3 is CASSAGAGNSPLHF. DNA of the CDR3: TGTGCCAGCTCGGCGGGGGCCGGGAATTCACCCCTCCACTTT.

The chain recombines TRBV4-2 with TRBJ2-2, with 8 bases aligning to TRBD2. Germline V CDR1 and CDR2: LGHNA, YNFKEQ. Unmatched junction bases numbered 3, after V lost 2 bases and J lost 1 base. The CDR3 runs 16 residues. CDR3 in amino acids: CASSQIAGGNTGELFF. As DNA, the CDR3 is TGTGCCAGCAGCCAAATTGCGGGGGGGAACACCGGGGAGCTGTTTTTT.

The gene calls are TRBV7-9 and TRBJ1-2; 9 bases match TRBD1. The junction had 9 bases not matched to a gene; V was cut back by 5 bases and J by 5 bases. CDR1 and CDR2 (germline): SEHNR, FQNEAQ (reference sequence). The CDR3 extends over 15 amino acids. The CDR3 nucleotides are TGTGCCAGCAGCACAAACCGGGACAGGGAATATGGCTACACCTTC. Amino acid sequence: CASSTNRDREYGYTF.

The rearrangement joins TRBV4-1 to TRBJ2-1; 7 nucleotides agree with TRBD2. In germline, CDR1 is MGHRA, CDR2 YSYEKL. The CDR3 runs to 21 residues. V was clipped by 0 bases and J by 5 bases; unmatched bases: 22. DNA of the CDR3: TGCGCCAGCAGCCAAGATCTGGTGGGGGAGGGCCCGCTGTTTGGGAACAATGAGCAGTTCTTC. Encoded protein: CASSQDLVGEGPLFGNNEQFF.

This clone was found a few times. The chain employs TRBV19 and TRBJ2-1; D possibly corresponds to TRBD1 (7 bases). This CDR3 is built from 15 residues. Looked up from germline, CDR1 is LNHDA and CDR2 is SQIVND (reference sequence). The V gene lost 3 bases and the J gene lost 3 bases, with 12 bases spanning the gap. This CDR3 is CASSILQGGYNEQFF. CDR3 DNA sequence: TGTGCCAGTAGTATTTTGCAGGGGGGCTACAATGAGCAGTTCTTC.

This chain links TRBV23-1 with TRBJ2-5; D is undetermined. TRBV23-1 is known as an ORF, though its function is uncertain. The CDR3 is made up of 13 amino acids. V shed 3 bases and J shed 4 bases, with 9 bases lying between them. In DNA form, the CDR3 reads TGCGCCAGCAGTCATCCGGGTTCAGAGACCCAGTACTTC. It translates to CASSHPGSETQYF.

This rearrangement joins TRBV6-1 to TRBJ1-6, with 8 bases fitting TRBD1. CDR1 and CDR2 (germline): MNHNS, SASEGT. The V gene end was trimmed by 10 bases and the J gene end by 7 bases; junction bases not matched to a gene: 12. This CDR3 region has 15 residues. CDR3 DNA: TGTGCCATCGTTACGCGACAGGGGAACAATTCACCCCTCCACTTT. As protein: CAIVTRQGNNSPLHF.

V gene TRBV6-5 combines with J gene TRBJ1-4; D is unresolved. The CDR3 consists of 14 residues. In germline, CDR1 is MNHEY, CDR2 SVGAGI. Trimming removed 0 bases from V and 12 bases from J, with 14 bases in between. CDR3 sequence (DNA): TGTGCCAGCAGTTACTCGATCGTATCCGGGGAACTGTTTTTT. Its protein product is CASSYSIVSGELFF.

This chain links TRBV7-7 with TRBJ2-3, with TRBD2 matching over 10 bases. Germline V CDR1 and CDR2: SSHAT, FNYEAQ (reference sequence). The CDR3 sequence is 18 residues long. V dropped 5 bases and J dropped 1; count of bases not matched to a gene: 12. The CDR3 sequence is CASSPIGIGTSGTDTQYF. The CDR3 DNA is TGTGCCAGCAGCCCAATAGGCATCGGGACTAGCGGCACAGATACGCAGTATTTT.

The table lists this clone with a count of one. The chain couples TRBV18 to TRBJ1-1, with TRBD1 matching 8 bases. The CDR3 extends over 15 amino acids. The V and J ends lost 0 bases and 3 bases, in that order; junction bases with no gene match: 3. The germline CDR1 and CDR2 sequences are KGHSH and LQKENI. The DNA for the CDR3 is TGTGCCAGCTCACCACCGACAGGGGCGTACACTGAAGCTTTCTTT. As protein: CASSPPTGAYTEAFF.

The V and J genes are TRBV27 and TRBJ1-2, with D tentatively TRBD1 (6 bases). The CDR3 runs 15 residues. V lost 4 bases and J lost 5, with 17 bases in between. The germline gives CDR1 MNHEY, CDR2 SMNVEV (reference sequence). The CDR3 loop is CASSSRQEPLYGYTF. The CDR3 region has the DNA TGTGCCAGCAGTTCGCGACAGGAGCCTTTATATGGCTACACCTTC.

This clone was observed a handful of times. Written as DNA, the CDR3 is TGTGCCAGCTCTTCCCCCAATGCAGGCTTAACCTATGGCTACACCTTC. As protein: CASSSPNAGLTYGYTF. The chain links TRBV5-4 to TRBJ1-2, with D uncertain. Germline-derived CDR1 and CDR2 are SGHNT and YYREEE (reference sequence). The CDR3 runs to 16 residues. V lost 7 bases and J lost 4, with 23 bases in between.

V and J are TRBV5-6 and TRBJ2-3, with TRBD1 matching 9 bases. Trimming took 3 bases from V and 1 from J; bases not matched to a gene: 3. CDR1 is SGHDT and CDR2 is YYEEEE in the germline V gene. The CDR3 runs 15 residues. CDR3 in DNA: TGTGCCAGCAGCTGGGGGACAGGGCGCACAGATACGCAGTATTTT. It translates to CASSWGTGRTDTQYF.

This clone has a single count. CDR3 amino acids: CATDGELPVTEQFF. CDR3 DNA: TGTGCCACCGACGGGGAACTACCGGTTACTGAGCAGTTCTTC. The chain employs TRBV28 and TRBJ2-1; D perhaps matches TRBD2 (5 bases). Deletions cut 10 bases from V and 9 bases from J, with 22 bases between. The germline V gene encodes CDR1 MDHEN and CDR2 SYDVKM. The CDR3 spans 14 residues.

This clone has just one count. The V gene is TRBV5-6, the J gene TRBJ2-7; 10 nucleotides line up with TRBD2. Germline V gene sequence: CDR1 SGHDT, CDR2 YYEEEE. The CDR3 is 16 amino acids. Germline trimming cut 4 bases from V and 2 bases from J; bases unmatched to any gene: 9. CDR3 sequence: CASSPLGSGRAYEQYF. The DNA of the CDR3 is TGTGCCAGCAGCCCCTTGGGCAGCGGGAGGGCCTACGAGCAGTACTTC. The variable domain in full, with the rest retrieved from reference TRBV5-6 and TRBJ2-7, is DAGVTQSPTHLIKTRGQQVTLRCSPKSGHDTVSWYQQALGQGPQFIFQYYEEEERQRGNFPDRFSGHQFPNYSSELNVNALLLGDSALYLCASSPLGSGRAYEQYFGPGTRLTVT.

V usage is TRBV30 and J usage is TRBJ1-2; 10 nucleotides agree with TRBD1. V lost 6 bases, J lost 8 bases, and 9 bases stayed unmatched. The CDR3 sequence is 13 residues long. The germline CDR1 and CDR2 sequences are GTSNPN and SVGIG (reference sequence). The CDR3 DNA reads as TGTGCCTGCTACGGCGGGACAGGGGACGGCTACACCTTC. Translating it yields CACYGGTGDGYTF.

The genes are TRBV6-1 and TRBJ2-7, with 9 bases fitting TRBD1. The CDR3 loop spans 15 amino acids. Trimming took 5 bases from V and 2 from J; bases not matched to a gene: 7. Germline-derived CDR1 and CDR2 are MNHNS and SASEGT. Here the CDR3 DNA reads TGTGCCAGCAGTTTAGGGGACAGGGTGACCTACGAGCAGTACGTC. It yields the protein CASSLGDRVTYEQYV.

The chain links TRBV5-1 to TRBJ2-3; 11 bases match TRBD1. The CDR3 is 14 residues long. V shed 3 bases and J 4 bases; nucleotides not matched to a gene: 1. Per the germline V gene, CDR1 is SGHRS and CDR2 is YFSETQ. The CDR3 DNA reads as TGCGCCAGCAGCTGGACAGGGGGCCCAGATACGCAGTATTTT. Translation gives CASSWTGGPDTQYF.

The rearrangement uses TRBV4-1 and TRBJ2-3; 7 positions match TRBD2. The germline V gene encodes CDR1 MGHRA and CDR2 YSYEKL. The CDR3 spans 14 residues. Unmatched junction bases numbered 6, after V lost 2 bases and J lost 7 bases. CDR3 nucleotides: TGCGCCAGCAGCCAACCCCGGGAGGTATATACGCAGTATTTT. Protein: CASSQPREVYTQYF.

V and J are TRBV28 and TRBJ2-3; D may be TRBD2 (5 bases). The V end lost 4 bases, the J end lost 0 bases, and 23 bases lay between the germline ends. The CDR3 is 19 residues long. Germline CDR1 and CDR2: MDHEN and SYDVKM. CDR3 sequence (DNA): TGTGCCAGCAGTTCCCTCCAGCGGAGATCCCACGATAGCACAGATACGCAGTATTTT. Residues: CASSSLQRRSHDSTDTQYF.

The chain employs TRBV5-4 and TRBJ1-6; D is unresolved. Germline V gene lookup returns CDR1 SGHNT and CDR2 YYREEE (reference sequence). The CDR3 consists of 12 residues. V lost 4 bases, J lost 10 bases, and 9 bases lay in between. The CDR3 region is CASSPPGSPLHF. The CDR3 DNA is TGTGCCAGCAGCCCCCCGGGATCACCCCTCCACTTT. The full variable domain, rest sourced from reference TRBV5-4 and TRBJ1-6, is ETGVTQSPTHLIKTRGQQVTLRCSSQSGHNTVSWYQQALGQGPQFIFQYYREEENGRGNFPPRFSGLQFPNYSSELNVNALELDDSALYLCASSPPGSPLHFGNGTRLTVT.

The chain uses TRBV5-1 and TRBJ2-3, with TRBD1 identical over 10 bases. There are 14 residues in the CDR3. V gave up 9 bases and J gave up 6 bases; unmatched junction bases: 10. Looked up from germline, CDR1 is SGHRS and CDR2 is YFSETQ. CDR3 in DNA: TGCGCCACCAAGGAGACAGGGGGCGTTGATACGCAGTATTTT. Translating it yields CATKETGGVDTQYF.

As DNA, the CDR3 is TGTGCCTGGGGTCAGGGGGCAGGCACAGATACGCAGTATTTT. This sequence encodes CAWGQGAGTDTQYF. The V call is TRBV30, the J call TRBJ2-3, with 8 bases lining up with TRBD1. The CDR3 consists of 14 residues. The V gene end was trimmed by 5 bases and the J gene end by 1 base; junction bases not matched to a gene: 5. Germline-derived CDR1 and CDR2 are GTSNPN and SVGIG (reference sequence). The full variable domain, with the rest looked up from reference TRBV30 and TRBJ2-3, is SQTIHQWPATLVQPVGSPLSLECTVEGTSNPNLYWYRQAAGRGLQLLFYSVGIGQISSEVPQNLSASRPQDRQFILSSKKLLLSDSGFYLCAWGQGAGTDTQYFGPGTRLTVL.